The rows below give T cell receptor beta chains drawn from one sample of a study of vaccination effects on CD4 cells after COVID-19. Their antigens remain unidentified. Clones were sequenced by immunoSEQ multiplex PCR, and TCRdb holds only the in-frame ones, with some missing. The top ten clones hold approximately 10% of a sample with around 45,000 clones, 75% to 80% of them seen once. This specimen consisted of CD4+ T cells from PBMCs cultured without peptide, obtained before COVID-19 vaccination. The receptors originated from a human donor who had a prior SARS-CoV-2 infection. Each CDR3 is given with its conserved first and last residue. A D gene is named only where the DNA matches it firmly. Expanded clones get a size class; other rows say once, few or many, or leave the size out.

>TRBV4-3|TRBD2|TRBJ2-5|NA
CASSQDWGGETQYF
TGCGCCAGCAGCCAAGACTGGGGAGGGGAGACCCAGTACTTC
>TRBV7-2|NA|TRBJ2-2|NA
CASSLRRGGELFF
TGTGCCAGCAGCTTACGGCGGGGCGGGGAGCTGTTTTTT
>TRBV19|TRBD1|TRBJ2-7|NA
CASSIGGQGTYEQYF
TGTGCCAGTAGTATTGGGGGACAGGGGACCTACGAGCAGTACTTC
>TRBV24-1|TRBD2|TRBJ2-3|NA
CATGKTSGPHTQYF
TGTGCCACCGGTAAGACTAGCGGCCCTCATACGCAGTATTTT
>TRBV27|TRBD1|TRBJ2-7|NA
CASSVPGQSYQYF
TGTGCCAGCAGTGTTCCGGGACAGTCATATCAGTACTTC
>TRBV4-2|NA|TRBJ2-7|NA
CASSQVKGTYEQYF
TGTGCCAGCAGCCAAGTTAAGGGGACCTACGAGCAGTACTTC
>TRBV10-3|TRBD2|TRBJ2-2|NA
CAISDLAGGNTGELFF
TGTGCCATCAGTGACCTAGCGGGGGGAAACACCGGGGAGCTGTTTTTT
>TRBV11-3|TRBD1|TRBJ2-7|once
CASSLGQGPSYEQYF
TGTGCCAGCAGCCTGGGACAGGGGCCCTCCTACGAGCAGTACTTC
>TRBV11-3|TRBD2|TRBJ2-3|NA
CASSIGSGTSTDTQYF
TGTGCCAGCAGCATTGGTAGCGGGACTAGCACAGATACGCAGTATTTT
>TRBV6-2/TRBV6-3|NA|TRBJ1-2|NA
CASSYRTRKRDGYTF
TGTGCCAGCAGTTATAGGACCCGCAAACGAGATGGCTACACCTTC
>TRBV19|TRBD2|TRBJ2-1|NA
CASSRVLAGAREQFF
TGTGCCAGTAGTAGGGTACTAGCGGGGGCCCGCGAGCAGTTCTTC
>TRBV7-8|NA|TRBJ2-7|once
CASSPRVGAGLGEQYF
TGTGCCAGCAGCCCAAGAGTAGGCGCAGGGTTAGGAGAGCAGTACTTC
>TRBV7-2|NA|TRBJ1-1|NA
CASSTAPGGYTEAFF
TGTGCCAGCAGCACGGCACCAGGTGGGTACACTGAAGCTTTCTTT
>TRBV12-3/TRBV12-4|NA|TRBJ2-7|NA
CASSLKSVTYF
TGTGCCAGCAGTTTAAAAAGCGTGACGTACTTC
>TRBV7-2|TRBD1|TRBJ1-2|NA
CASSWRTGTNYGYTF
TGTGCCAGCAGCTGGCGGACAGGTACTAACTATGGCTACACCTTC
>TRBV7-8|TRBD1|TRBJ1-3|NA
CASSLTGGSGNTIYF
TGTGCCAGCAGCTTAACAGGGGGCTCTGGAAACACCATATATTTT
>TRBV7-2|TRBD2|TRBJ2-1|NA
CASSLTSGAYNEQFF
TGTGCCAGCAGCTTAACTAGCGGAGCTTACAATGAGCAGTTCTTC
>TRBV7-2|NA|TRBJ2-3|few
CASNLNADTQYF
TGTGCCAGCAATTTAAACGCAGATACGCAGTATTTT
>TRBV5-1|TRBD1|TRBJ1-6|NA
CASSRRQGSSYNSPLHF
TGCGCCAGCAGCCGGAGACAGGGGAGCTCCTATAATTCACCCCTCCACTTT
>TRBV6-5|NA|TRBJ1-2|NA
CASSPVRGLNYGYTF
TGTGCCAGCAGCCCCGTCCGGGGCCTTAACTATGGCTACACCTTC